These 31 T cell receptor beta chains came from one sample sequenced in a study of blood T cell repertoires in COVID-19 (TCRdb year 2020). Libraries came from the immunoSEQ multiplex PCR assay. In TCRdb, the immuneACCESS table is reduced to in-frame sequences with V and J assigned. These tables do not hold every clone; where another copy was compared, an unresolved V gene accounts for under half, and the others remain unexplained. The sample data list around 300,000 clones, and 75% to 90% of these were observed just once. The ten largest clones take up approximately 6% of the sample. The specimen sequenced was peripheral blood. All receptors come from a woman in her forties or fifties with COVID-19, enrolled during active disease.

Note on this clone: The same CDR3 is also encoded by other DNA sequences in this sample. This chain uses TRBV29-1 with TRBJ2-5; 11 bases agree with TRBD2. Trimming at V came to 7 bases and at J to 10 bases, leaving 17 bases not matched to a gene. The CDR3 consists of 15 residues. The germline gives CDR1 SQVTM, CDR2 ANQGSEA. In nucleotides, the CDR3 is TGCAGCGGCCTAGCGGGAGGTCGGTGGGGGGGGAACCAGTACTTC. Translating it yields CSGLAGGRWGGNQYF.

This clone was recorded only once. This rearrangement joins TRBV2 to TRBJ2-7; a weak D match, TRBD1 (6 bases). The CDR3 length is 13 residues. Trimming cost V 7 bases and J 3 bases, with 13 bases left between them. The V gene's germline CDR1 is SNHLY and CDR2 FYNNEI. The CDR3 loop reads CASNRPGDYEQYF. CDR3 DNA: TGTGCCAGCAATCGACCAGGGGACTACGAGCAGTACTTC.

The chain links TRBV7-9 to TRBJ2-3, with 11 bases lining up with TRBD2. This CDR3 is 16 amino acids long. V was clipped by 5 bases and J by 5 bases; unmatched bases: 9. Germline lookup yields CDR1 SEHNR and CDR2 FQNEAQ (reference sequence). Written as DNA, the CDR3 is TGTGCCAGCAGCGGTACTAGCGGGAGAGTGGGAGATACGCAGTATTTT. Its translation is CASSGTSGRVGDTQYF.

V gene TRBV7-3 combines with J gene TRBJ2-6; D perhaps matches TRBD1 (6 bases). The CDR3 extends over 17 amino acids. The germline V gene has CDR1 SGHTA and CDR2 FQGTGA. The V end lost 5 bases, the J end lost 0 bases, and 14 bases lay between the germline ends. The CDR3 here is CASSEGGGFSGANVLTF. CDR3 coding DNA: TGTGCCAGCAGCGAAGGGGGTGGTTTCTCTGGGGCCAACGTCCTGACTTTC.

This chain uses TRBV7-3 with TRBJ2-3; weak D call: TRBD2 (5 bases). The CDR3 totals 13 residues. Between the trimmed V and J ends, which lost 3 bases and 6 bases, there was a span of 10 bases. Germline V gene data show CDR1 as SGHTA and CDR2 as FQGTGA. The DNA for the CDR3 is TGTGCCAGCAGCTTCGGCCGCGGGGATACGCAGTATTTT. Its protein product is CASSFGRGDTQYF.

The gene calls are TRBV11-2 and TRBJ2-3, with TRBD2 matching over 10 bases. Germline lookup yields CDR1 SGHAT and CDR2 FQNNGV. The CDR3 consists of 19 residues. The J segment lost 0 bases and the V segment lost 3 bases, leaving 12 bases of the junction unmatched. CDR3 sequence (DNA): TGTGCCAGCAGCTTCTGGTTGACAGCGGGAGGGTCTAGCACAGATACGCAGTATTTT. Protein: CASSFWLTAGGSSTDTQYF. Using reference TRBV11-2 and TRBJ2-3 for the parts outside the CDR3, the full variable domain is EAGVAQSPRYKIIEKRQSVAFWCNPISGHATLYWYQQILGQGPKLLIQFQNNGVVDDSQLPKDRFSAERLKGVDSTLKIQPAKLEDSAVYLCASSFWLTAGGSSTDTQYFGPGTRLTVL.

V and J are TRBV3-1 (or the pseudogene TRBV3-2) and TRBJ2-1, with 9 bases fitting TRBD2. The CDR3 consists of 14 residues. CDR1 and CDR2 (germline): LGHDT, YNNKEL (reference sequence). Trimming cost V 4 bases and J 5 bases; bases outside gene matches: 3. The CDR3, as DNA: TGTGCCAGCAGCCGACTAGCGGCCAACAATGAGCAGTTCTTC. It translates to CASSRLAANNEQFF.

This chain uses TRBV19 with TRBJ1-1; D is unresolved. The CDR3 runs to 16 residues. Trimming cost V 3 bases and J 0 bases, with 14 bases left between them. Looked up from germline, CDR1 is LNHDA and CDR2 is SQIVND (reference sequence). This CDR3 reads CASSIPGSPLNTEAFF. The CDR3 bases are TGTGCCAGTAGTATTCCGGGTAGCCCGTTGAACACTGAAGCTTTCTTT.

This rearrangement joins TRBV4-1 to TRBJ2-1; 9 bases match TRBD2. Germline V gives CDR1 MGHRA, CDR2 YSYEKL. V dropped 4 bases and J dropped 5; count of bases not matched to a gene: 3. The CDR3 length is 14 residues. In DNA, the CDR3 is TGCGCCAGCAGCCTTAGCGGGAGAAACAATGAGCAGTTCTTC. Protein: CASSLSGRNNEQFF.

The chain links TRBV5-4 to TRBJ1-2; 7 bases map to TRBD1. The CDR3 length is 14 residues. V lost 2 bases, J lost 8 bases, and 9 bases stayed unmatched. CDR1 SGHNT and CDR2 YYREEE come from the germline V gene (reference sequence). The CDR3 spells CASSFLRTGQGYTF. CDR3 DNA: TGTGCCAGCAGCTTCTTACGGACAGGTCAAGGCTACACCTTC. Full variable domain (rest looked up from reference TRBV5-4 and TRBJ1-2): ETGVTQSPTHLIKTRGQQVTLRCSSQSGHNTVSWYQQALGQGPQFIFQYYREEENGRGNFPPRFSGLQFPNYSSELNVNALELDDSALYLCASSFLRTGQGYTFGSGTRLTVV.

The V and J genes are TRBV18 and TRBJ1-1; D is ambiguous. There are 15 residues in the CDR3. The ends were cut back, 0 bases at V and 0 bases at J, with 8 bases in the middle. Germline V gene sequence: CDR1 KGHSH, CDR2 LQKENI. CDR3 loop: CASSPPIIVNTEAFF. The DNA of the CDR3 is TGTGCCAGCTCACCACCAATTATTGTGAACACTGAAGCTTTCTTT.

The rearrangement joins TRBV5-4 to TRBJ2-7; D gene ambiguous. Germline V gene lookup returns CDR1 SGHNT and CDR2 YYREEE (reference sequence). The CDR3 runs 17 residues. V lost 3 bases and J 6 bases, leaving 25 bases between the germline ends. Here the CDR3 DNA reads TGTGCCAGCAGCTCTCGGAGTGGGTCGAAATCCCCAGCCGAGCAGTACTTC. It codes for CASSSRSGSKSPAEQYF.

The rearrangement uses TRBV27 and TRBJ2-2; TRBD2 matches at 7 bases. J was trimmed by 4 bases and V by 2 bases; bases with no gene match: 16. From germline, CDR1 is MNHEY and CDR2 SMNVEV (reference sequence). The CDR3 covers 19 residues. This CDR3 reads CASSLTVTMAGARTGELFF. The CDR3 DNA follows: TGTGCCAGCAGTTTAACCGTGACGATGGCGGGAGCCCGCACCGGGGAGCTGTTTTTT.

This sequence joins TRBV15 and TRBJ2-2, with TRBD1 identical over 12 bases. Trimming at V came to 1 base and at J to 7 bases, leaving 4 bases not matched to a gene. The germline CDR1 and CDR2 sequences are LNHNV and YYDKDF (reference sequence). The CDR3 contains 16 residues. For the CDR3, the DNA is TGTGCCACCAGCAGAGGTGGGACAGGGGGCCACGGGGAGCTGTTTTTT. It yields the protein CATSRGGTGGHGELFF.

The genes are TRBV28 and TRBJ2-5; a possible D gene is TRBD2 (6 bases). In germline, CDR1 is MDHEN, CDR2 SYDVKM. This CDR3 comprises 15 residues. V dropped 5 bases and J dropped 9 bases, with 22 bases sitting between them. Here the CDR3 DNA reads TGTGCCAGCAGTCCCCCCCATAGCGGACCAAGGGCCCAGTACTTC. Its protein product is CASSPPHSGPRAQYF.

Only one count was recorded for this clone. The chain links TRBV5-1 to TRBJ2-4; 7 bases fit TRBD1. The CDR3 consists of 13 residues. J gave up 5 bases and V 2 bases, and 1 base lay outside the gene matches. The V gene's germline CDR1 is SGHRS and CDR2 YFSETQ. The CDR3 DNA sequence: TGCGCCAGCAGCTTCGGACAGGAAAACATTCAGTACTTC. Translation gives CASSFGQENIQYF.

The chain uses TRBV18 and TRBJ2-7; 7 bases are shared with TRBD2. After removal of 3 bases from V and 3 bases from J, the junction contained 8 bases not matched to a gene. Germline V gene sequence: CDR1 KGHSH, CDR2 LQKENI. This CDR3 contains 15 residues. CDR3 protein: CASSPTVGGSYEQYF. The CDR3 DNA reads as TGTGCCAGCTCACCTACTGTGGGCGGGAGCTACGAGCAGTACTTC.

This clone was detected only a few times. The J gene is TRBJ2-5, the V gene TRBV24-1, with TRBD2 matching 14 bases. Per germline, CDR1 KGHDR and CDR2 SFDVKD. The CDR3 covers 16 residues. J lost 4 bases, V lost 5 bases, and 5 bases had no gene match. Here the CDR3 reads CATSAGGLAGGETQYF. CDR3 nucleotides: TGTGCCACCAGTGCCGGCGGACTAGCGGGAGGAGAGACCCAGTACTTC.

The V call is TRBV6-1, the J call TRBJ1-6; tentative D call: TRBD1 (6 bases). Looked up from germline, CDR1 is MNHNS and CDR2 is SASEGT. V lost 2 bases to trimming and J lost 6 bases, with 17 bases between them. The CDR3 extends over 17 amino acids. The CDR3 loop is CASSERPWGGRNSPLHF. In DNA, the CDR3 is TGTGCCAGCAGTGAACGGCCGTGGGGGGGCCGTAATTCACCCCTCCACTTT.

The CDR3 spells CASSEKAGEDTQYF. The CDR3 nucleotides read TGTGCCAGCAGTGAAAAGGCGGGCGAAGATACGCAGTATTTT. This chain uses TRBV6-1 with TRBJ2-3; D possibly corresponds to TRBD2 (5 bases). The CDR3 spans 14 residues. V lost 2 bases to trimming and J lost 5 bases, with 11 bases between them. Germline CDR1 MNHNS, CDR2 SASEGT.

The chain couples TRBV3-1 (or the pseudogene TRBV3-2) to TRBJ1-1; 8 bases agree with TRBD1. The V and J ends lost 4 bases and 1 base, in that order; junction bases with no gene match: 5. Germline CDR1 is LGHDT and CDR2 is YNNKEL (reference sequence). The CDR3 spans 15 residues. Here the CDR3 DNA reads TGTGCCAGCAGCCTAGGGGACAGGCCGAACACTGAAGCTTTCTTT. Translation gives CASSLGDRPNTEAFF.

This rearrangement joins TRBV2 to TRBJ1-1; tentative D call: TRBD1 (6 bases). Germline-derived CDR1 and CDR2 are SNHLY and FYNNEI. The ends were cut back, 3 bases at V and 8 bases at J, with 13 bases in the middle. The CDR3 has 13 residues. Here the CDR3 reads CASSESVDREAFF. As DNA, the CDR3 is TGTGCCAGCAGTGAGAGCGTGGACAGAGAAGCTTTCTTT.

This clone came up once. The J gene is TRBJ1-1, the V gene TRBV6-5; D might be TRBD1 (6 bases). V was clipped by 7 bases and J by 4 bases, with 16 bases between them. Germline lookup yields CDR1 MNHEY and CDR2 SVGAGI. This CDR3 has 14 amino acids. The CDR3: CASISGAPGTEAFF. In DNA form, the CDR3 reads TGTGCCAGCATCTCAGGGGCGCCGGGCACTGAAGCTTTCTTT.

This CDR3 reads CASKAGRANTGELFF. In DNA, the CDR3 is TGTGCCAGCAAGGCGGGGCGGGCGAACACCGGGGAGCTGTTTTTT. This rearrangement joins TRBV19 to TRBJ2-2, with TRBD2 as a possible D gene (6 bases). The CDR3 extends over 15 amino acids. V dropped 9 bases and J dropped 0 bases, with 14 bases sitting between them. The V gene's germline CDR1 is LNHDA and CDR2 SQIVND (reference sequence).

In its sample, this clone was seen a few times. The rearrangement joins TRBV12-5 to TRBJ2-3, with a tentative D call TRBD1 (6 bases). Germline CDR1 LGHNT, CDR2 FRNRAP. This CDR3 has 16 amino acids. Trimming shortened V by 4 bases and J by 4 bases, and 18 bases separated the two germline ends. The CDR3 is CASGSLRGIDADTQYF. DNA for the CDR3: TGTGCTAGTGGTTCACTCAGGGGTATAGACGCAGATACGCAGTATTTT.

The rearrangement uses TRBV30 and TRBJ2-1, with a weak D call TRBD2 (5 bases). Trimming took 3 bases from V and 4 from J, leaving 10 bases between them. The germline V gene has CDR1 GTSNPN and CDR2 SVGIG (reference sequence). The CDR3 runs 13 residues. CDR3 DNA sequence: TGTGCCTGGAGCGAGGGATTTTACAATGAGCAGTTCTTC. As protein: CAWSEGFYNEQFF.

This chain uses TRBV27 with TRBJ2-5; no clear D. Trimming took 1 base from V and 0 from J, leaving 9 bases between them. This CDR3 is 15 amino acids long. CDR1 and CDR2 from the germline V gene are MNHEY and SMNVEV (reference sequence). CDR3 nucleotide sequence: TGTGCCAGCAGTTTATGGCCGACAAACCAAGAGACCCAGTACTTC. Its translation is CASSLWPTNQETQYF.

The chain links TRBV5-6 to TRBJ2-7; TRBD2 matches at 10 bases. V lost 1 base, J lost 2 bases, and 9 bases stayed unmatched. Germline lookup yields CDR1 SGHDT and CDR2 YYEEEE. The CDR3 length is 17 residues. For the CDR3, the DNA is TGTGCCAGCAGCTTGTCTAGCGGGAGCCTCCTTGCCTACGAGCAGTACTTC. This sequence encodes CASSLSSGSLLAYEQYF.

The V call is TRBV29-1, the J call TRBJ2-1; D ambiguous. The CDR3 is 13 amino acids. V lost 6 bases, J lost 5 bases, and 14 bases lay in between. Germline V gene data show CDR1 as SQVTM and CDR2 as ANQGSEA. The CDR3 here is CSVPIHYDNEQFF. The CDR3 nucleotides are TGCAGCGTCCCCATACACTATGACAATGAGCAGTTCTTC.

The V call is TRBV18, the J call TRBJ2-6, with 9 bases that match TRBD1. Germline lookup yields CDR1 KGHSH and CDR2 LQKENI. This CDR3 has 19 residues. V gave up 3 bases and J gave up 0 bases; unmatched junction bases: 9. For the CDR3, the DNA is TGTGCCAGCTCACCGAAGGGACAGGGCGCGATCTCTGGGGCCAACGTCCTGACTTTC. Protein product: CASSPKGQGAISGANVLTF.

V usage is TRBV7-6 and J usage is TRBJ1-1; D remains unclear. The CDR3 consists of 11 residues. Germline V gene data show CDR1 as SGHVS and CDR2 as FNYEAQ. Trimming left V 8 bases short and J 4 bases short, with 8 bases between. The CDR3 here is CASREGTEAFF. CDR3 bases: TGTGCCAGCCGGGAAGGCACTGAAGCTTTCTTT.